This T cell receptor beta chain came from a study of OX40 agonist ivuxolimab in advanced cancers. Study-wide findings and caveats: Among the lowest peripheral clonal expansion occurred in 0.1-3.0 mg/kg partial responders. At 0.1 to 3.0 mg/kg, clonal expansion of CD4+ and CD8+ blood T cells had occurred by week 6. Low normalized T-cell clonal expansion was additionally recorded for some nonresponders.

Of note for this clone: Antigen specificity is unknown.

Assay used: immunoSEQ multiplex PCR; TCRdb lists only in-frame clones, some missing. The profile covers about 70,000 clones, with roughly 89% appearing a single time and approximately 3% taken by the ten largest. Germline V CDR1 and CDR2: MDHEN, SYDVKM. This CDR3 region has 16 residues. V was pared by 6 bases and J by 1 base, with 9 bases of the junction left unmatched. The specimen comprised CD4+ or CD8+ T cells sorted from blood, sampled in a trial of the OX40 agonist ivuxolimab. This receptor was identified in an adult with an advanced solid tumor such as melanoma, head and neck, liver or kidney cancer. The chain is built from TRBV28 and TRBJ2-7; 10 bases map to TRBD1. CDR3 DNA: TGTGCCAGCAGGCGTCTGGACAGGGGGGTTTCCTACGAGCAGTACTTC. Protein sequence: CASRRLDRGVSYEQYF.